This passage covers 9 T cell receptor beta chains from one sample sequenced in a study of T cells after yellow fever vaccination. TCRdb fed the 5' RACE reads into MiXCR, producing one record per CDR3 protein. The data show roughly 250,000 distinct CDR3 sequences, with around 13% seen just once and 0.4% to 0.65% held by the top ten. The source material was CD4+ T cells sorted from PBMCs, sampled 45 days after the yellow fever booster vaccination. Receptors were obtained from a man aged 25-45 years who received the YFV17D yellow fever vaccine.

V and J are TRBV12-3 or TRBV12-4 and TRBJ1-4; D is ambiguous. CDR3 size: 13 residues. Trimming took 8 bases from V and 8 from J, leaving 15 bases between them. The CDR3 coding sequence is TGTGCCAGCCTACGAGCCGGCGGGGAAAAACTGTTTTTT. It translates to CASLRAGGEKLFF.

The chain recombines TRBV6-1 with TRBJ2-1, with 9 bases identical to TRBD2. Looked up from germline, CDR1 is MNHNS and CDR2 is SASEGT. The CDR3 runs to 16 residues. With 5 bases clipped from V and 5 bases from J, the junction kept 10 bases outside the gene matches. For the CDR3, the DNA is TGTGCCAGCAGTAACGCCCTAGCGGGATCAAACAATGAGCAGTTCTTC. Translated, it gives CASSNALAGSNNEQFF.

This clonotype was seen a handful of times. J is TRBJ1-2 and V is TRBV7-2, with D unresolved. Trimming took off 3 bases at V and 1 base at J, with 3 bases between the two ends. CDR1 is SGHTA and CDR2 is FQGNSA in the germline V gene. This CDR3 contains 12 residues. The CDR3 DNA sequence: TGTGCCAGCAGCTTTAATAACTATGGCTACACCTTC. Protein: CASSFNNYGYTF.

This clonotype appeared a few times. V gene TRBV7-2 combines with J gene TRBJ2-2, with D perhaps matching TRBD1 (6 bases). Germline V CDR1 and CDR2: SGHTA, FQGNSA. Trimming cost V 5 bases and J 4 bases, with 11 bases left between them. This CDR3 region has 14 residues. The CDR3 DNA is TGTGCCAGCAGCCCCAAGGGGGTCACCGGGGAGCTGTTTTTT. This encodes CASSPKGVTGELFF.

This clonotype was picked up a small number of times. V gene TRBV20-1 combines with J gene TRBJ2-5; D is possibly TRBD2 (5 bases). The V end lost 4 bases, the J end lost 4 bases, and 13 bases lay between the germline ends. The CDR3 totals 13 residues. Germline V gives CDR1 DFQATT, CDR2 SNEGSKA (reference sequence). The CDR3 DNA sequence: TGCAGTGCTATATTGGCTAGCTCAGAGACCCAGTACTTC. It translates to CSAILASSETQYF.

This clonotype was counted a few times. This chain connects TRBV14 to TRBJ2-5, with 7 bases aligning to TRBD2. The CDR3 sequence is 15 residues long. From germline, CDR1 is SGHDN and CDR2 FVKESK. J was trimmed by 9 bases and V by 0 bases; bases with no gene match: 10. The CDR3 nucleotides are TGTGCCAGCAGCCAAGAATGGTCTAGCGGCACGGCCCAGTACTTC. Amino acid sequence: CASSQEWSSGTAQYF. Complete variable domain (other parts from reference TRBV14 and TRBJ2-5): EAGVTQFPSHSVIEKGQTVTLRCDPISGHDNLYWYRRVMGKEIKFLLHFVKESKQDESGMPNNRFLAERTGGTYSTLKVQPAELEDSGVYFCASSQEWSSGTAQYFGPGTRLLVL.

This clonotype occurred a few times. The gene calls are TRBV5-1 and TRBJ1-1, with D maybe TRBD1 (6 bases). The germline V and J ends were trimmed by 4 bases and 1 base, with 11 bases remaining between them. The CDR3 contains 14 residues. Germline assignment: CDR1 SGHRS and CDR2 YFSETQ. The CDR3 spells CASSALQGNTEAFF. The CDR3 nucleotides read TGCGCCAGCAGCGCATTACAGGGGAACACTGAAGCTTTCTTT.

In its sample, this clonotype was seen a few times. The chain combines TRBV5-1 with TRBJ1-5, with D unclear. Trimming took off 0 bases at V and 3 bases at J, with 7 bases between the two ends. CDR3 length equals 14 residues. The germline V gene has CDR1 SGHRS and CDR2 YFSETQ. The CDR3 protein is CASSLGEANQPQHF. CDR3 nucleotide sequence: TGCGCCAGCAGCTTGGGGGAGGCCAATCAGCCCCAGCATTTT.

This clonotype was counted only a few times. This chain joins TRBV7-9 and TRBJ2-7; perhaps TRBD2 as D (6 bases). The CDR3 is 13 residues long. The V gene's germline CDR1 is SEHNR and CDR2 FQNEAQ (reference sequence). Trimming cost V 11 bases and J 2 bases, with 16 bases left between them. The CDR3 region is CAGAGTATYEQYF. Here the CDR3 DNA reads TGTGCCGGAGCCGGGACTGCCACCTACGAGCAGTACTTC.